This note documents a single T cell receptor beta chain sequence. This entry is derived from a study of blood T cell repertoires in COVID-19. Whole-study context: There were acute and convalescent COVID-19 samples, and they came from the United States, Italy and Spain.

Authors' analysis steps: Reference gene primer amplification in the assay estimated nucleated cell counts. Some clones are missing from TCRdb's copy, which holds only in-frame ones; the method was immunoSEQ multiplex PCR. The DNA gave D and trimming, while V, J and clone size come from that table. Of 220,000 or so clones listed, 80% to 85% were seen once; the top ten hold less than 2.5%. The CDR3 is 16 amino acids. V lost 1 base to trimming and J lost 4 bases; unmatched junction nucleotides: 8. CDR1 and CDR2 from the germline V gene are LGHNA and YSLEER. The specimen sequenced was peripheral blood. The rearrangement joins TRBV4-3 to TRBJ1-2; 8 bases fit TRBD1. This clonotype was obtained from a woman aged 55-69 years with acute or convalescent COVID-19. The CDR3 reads CASSQAPGQGSYGYTF. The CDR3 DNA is TGCGCCAGCAGCCAAGCCCCTGGACAGGGAAGCTATGGCTACACCTTC.